The clone carrying this T cell receptor (beta chain) has just a few counts. The target antigen is unknown. At one boundary the junction diverges from the germline segment, which might be a read error. The CDR3 spans 13 residues. The germline gives CDR1 SGHTA, CDR2 FQGNSA. The sample is drawn from a study of blood T cells in healthy people across ages. Study-wide points: Aged donors had fewer naive CD4+ cells and lower diversity than long-lived donors. In older individuals, TCR beta diversity per million T cells was lower, falling roughly linearly with age.

Sample-barcoded 5' priming and a J-beta primer mix drove a second PCR of 7 to 11 cycles. Researchers report that each sample yielded at least 2.5 million CDR3-containing paired-end reads. TCRdb independently ran MiXCR on the 5' RACE reads; one entry per CDR3 protein. Among some 1.7 million distinct CDR3 sequences listed, about 28% were seen once. The rearrangement links TRBV7-2 to TRBJ1-2, with D possibly matching TRBD1 (6 bases). Source material: blood. The receptor comes from a woman aged 25 to 39 in good health. This CDR3 reads CASSPDSVYGCTF. Here the CDR3 DNA reads TGTGCCAGCAGCCCGGACAGCGTCTATGGCTGCACCTTC.